Listed below are T cell receptor beta chains from one sample, sequenced in a study of cytomegalovirus exposure and HLA in healthy donors. TCRdb's table, derived via immunoSEQ multiplex PCR, lists solely in-frame clones and lacks some. The data show over 120,000 clones, around a tenth seen once. The sequenced sample consisted of PBMCs. These receptors were obtained from a man between 45 and 60 years old in good health and CMV-seronegative. Both conserved end residues are part of each CDR3. A D gene is named only where the DNA matches it firmly. Not every row has a clone size; where given, it reads once, few, many or a size class.

TRBJ2-7 | TRBV30 | TRBD2 | few | CAWRSRGAYEQYF | TGTGCCTGGAGGAGTCGGGGGGCCTACGAGCAGTACTTC
TRBJ2-4 | TRBV29-1 | . | . | CSVNRGGPLNIQYF | TGCAGCGTCAACAGGGGGGGGCCCTTAAACATTCAGTACTTC
TRBJ2-3 | TRBV6-1 | TRBD2 | few | CASKGLAGADTQYF | TGTGCCAGCAAGGGACTAGCGGGGGCAGATACGCAGTATTTT
TRBJ1-2 | TRBV5-1 | . | . | CASSLETGNDGYTF | TGCGCCAGCAGCTTGGAAACAGGGAACGATGGCTACACCTTC
TRBJ2-5 | TRBV5-4 | . | . | CASSLTPGEETQYF | TGTGCCAGCAGCTTGACCCCCGGGGAAGAGACCCAGTACTTC
TRBJ2-7 | TRBV4-1 | . | . | CASSLDGEQYF | TGCGCCAGCAGCCTCGACGGGGAGCAGTACTTC
TRBJ2-3 | TRBV5-8 | . | . | CASSPQATDTQYF | TGTGCCAGCAGCCCCCAGGCCACAGATACGCAGTATTTT
TRBJ2-7 | TRBV19 | TRBD2 | . | CASSIGLAGGEQYF | TGTGCCAGTAGTATAGGTCTAGCGGGAGGCGAGCAGTACTTC
TRBJ2-7 | TRBV7-2 | . | few | CASSLALGTSNEQYF | TGTGCCAGCAGCTTAGCATTGGGAACTAGTAACGAGCAGTACTTC
TRBJ1-2 | TRBV6-5 | . | few | CASSYEGILGYTF | TGTGCCAGCAGTTACGAGGGAATTCTAGGCTACACCTTC
TRBJ1-2 | TRBV19 | . | . | CASRRIPPQINYGYTF | TGTGCCAGTAGAAGAATACCGCCTCAGATTAACTATGGCTACACCTTC
TRBJ2-7 | TRBV19 | TRBD1 | few | CASSHPDRGPGEQYF | TGTGCCAGTAGTCACCCGGACAGGGGCCCGGGGGAGCAGTACTTC
TRBJ2-1 | TRBV9 | TRBD2 | . | CASSVGGGPADEQFF | TGTGCCAGCAGCGTAGGCGGGGGGCCCGCGGATGAGCAGTTCTTC
TRBJ1-1 | TRBV30 | TRBD1 | few | CAWSATGGSTEAFF | TGTGCCTGGAGTGCTACAGGGGGCTCTACTGAAGCTTTCTTT
TRBJ1-1 | TRBV7-9 | . | . | CASSRETALNTEAFF | TGTGCCAGCAGCCGTGAGACAGCTCTTAACACTGAAGCTTTCTTT
TRBJ1-2 | TRBV5-8 | . | few | CASSLTGSGYTF | TGTGCCAGCAGCCTGACAGGAAGCGGCTACACCTTC
TRBJ2-7 | TRBV6-5 | TRBD2 | few | CASSSLRGGGTNEQYF | TGTGCCAGCAGTTCCCTCAGGGGCGGGGGGACCAACGAGCAGTACTTC
TRBJ1-2 | TRBV5-1 | . | . | CASSLNQGYGYTF | TGCGCCAGCAGCTTAAATCAGGGCTATGGCTACACCTTC
TRBJ1-1 | TRBV30 | . | . | CAWTIAMNTEAFF | TGTGCCTGGACTATAGCGATGAACACTGAAGCTTTCTTT
TRBJ2-7 | TRBV13 | TRBD1 | . | CASTSRGWALYEQYF | TGTGCCAGCACCTCCAGGGGGTGGGCCCTCTACGAGCAGTACTTC
TRBJ1-2 | TRBV29-1 | . | few | CSVEDMFRGGYGYTF | TGCAGCGTTGAAGACATGTTCCGGGGGGGCTATGGCTACACCTTC
TRBJ2-7 | TRBV6-1 | . | few | CASSEVRGDEQYF | TGTGCCAGCAGTGAAGTAAGAGGTGATGAGCAGTACTTC
TRBJ2-1 | TRBV7-2 | . | . | CASIPGRGSYNEQFF | TGTGCCAGCATCCCAGGACGGGGCTCCTACAATGAGCAGTTCTTC
TRBJ2-3 | TRBV11-3 | TRBD1 | . | CASSPGQGSDTQYF | TGTGCCAGCAGCCCAGGACAGGGGTCGGATACGCAGTATTTT
TRBJ2-1 | TRBV9 | TRBD2 | few | CASSVRTASGINEQFF | TGTGCCAGCAGCGTTCGTACGGCTAGCGGGATCAATGAGCAGTTCTTC
TRBJ1-2 | TRBV30 | . | few | CAWSETGNYGYTF | TGTGCCTGGAGTGAAACAGGGAACTATGGCTACACCTTC
TRBJ1-2 | TRBV2 | . | few | CASSTQGRDGYTF | TGTGCCAGCAGTACCCAGGGCCGTGATGGCTACACCTTC
TRBJ2-5 | TRBV6-6 | . | . | CASSETRETQYF | TGTGCCAGCAGTGAGACGAGGGAGACCCAGTACTTC
TRBJ2-3 | TRBV5-6 | . | . | CASSLGAGRSDTQYF | TGTGCCAGCAGCTTAGGGGCGGGACGGTCGGATACGCAGTATTTT
TRBJ2-7 | TRBV5-1 | TRBD2 | . | CASSIGLAGGPLSPEQYF | TGCGCCAGCAGCATCGGACTAGCGGGAGGGCCCTTAAGCCCCGAGCAGTACTTC
TRBJ2-1 | TRBV5-4 | . | . | CASSLGAYNEQFF | TGTGCCAGCAGCTTGGGGGCGTACAATGAGCAGTTCTTC
TRBJ2-1 | TRBV6-6 | . | few | CASSYEVREQFF | TGTGCCAGCAGTTACGAGGTGCGTGAGCAGTTCTTC
TRBJ2-3 | TRBV6-5 | . | . | CASSPTGLADTQYF | TGTGCCAGCAGTCCCACAGGTTTGGCAGATACGCAGTATTTT
TRBJ1-5 | TRBV19 | . | few | CASSEQDNQPQHF | TGTGCCAGTAGTGAGCAGGACAATCAGCCCCAGCATTTT
TRBJ1-2 | TRBV9 | TRBD1 | . | CASSVAPGGDYGYTF | TGTGCCAGCAGCGTAGCCCCAGGGGGCGACTATGGCTACACCTTC
TRBJ1-2 | TRBV5-4 | . | few | CASSLQGYLNYGYTF | TGTGCCAGCAGCTTGCAGGGCTATCTTAACTATGGCTACACCTTC
TRBJ2-3 | TRBV18 | . | few | CASSPPASTDTQYF | TGTGCCAGCTCACCACCGGCTAGTACAGATACGCAGTATTTT
TRBJ1-4 | TRBV4-1 | . | few | CASSQEGSVRNEKLFF | TGCGCCAGCAGCCAAGAAGGATCGGTCAGGAATGAAAAACTGTTTTTT
TRBJ1-1 | TRBV7-2 | . | many | CASSLAGHTFEAFF | TGTGCCAGCAGCTTAGCGGGACACACCTTTGAAGCTTTCTTT
TRBJ2-7 | TRBV30 | . | . | CAWNRAGEQYF | TGTGCCTGGAACAGGGCCGGCGAGCAGTACTTC
TRBJ2-1 | TRBV25-1 | TRBD1 | few | CASSEPDRGLVNEQFF | TGTGCCAGCAGTGAACCCGACAGGGGGCTCGTCAATGAGCAGTTCTTC
TRBJ2-1 | TRBV19 | TRBD1 | few | CASSTRGQGYNEQFF | TGTGCCAGTAGTACCCGGGGACAGGGCTACAATGAGCAGTTCTTC
TRBJ1-2 | TRBV7-9 | . | . | CASSSRSGEGRVYGYPF | TGTGCCAGCAGCTCCCGTAGCGGGGAAGGGCGGGTCTATGGCTACCCCTTC
TRBJ1-5 | TRBV14 | TRBD1 | few | CASSQEVRTGANQPQHF | TGTGCCAGCAGCCAAGAAGTTAGGACAGGGGCCAATCAGCCCCAGCATTTT
TRBJ1-2 | TRBV7-9 | . | . | CASSLDQGYGYTF | TGTGCCAGCAGCTTAGATCAGGGCTATGGCTACACCTTC
TRBJ1-2 | TRBV29-1 | TRBD1 | . | CSASGGNYGYTF | TGCAGCGCGTCAGGGGGCAACTATGGCTACACCTTC
TRBJ2-2 | TRBV5-8 | TRBD1 | . | CASSLERTGHTGELFF | TGTGCCAGCAGCTTGGAAAGGACAGGGCACACCGGGGAGCTGTTTTTT
TRBJ1-5 | TRBV30 | . | . | CAWSRGGGQPQHF | TGTGCCTGGAGTAGGGGGGGCGGACAGCCCCAGCATTTT
TRBJ1-2 | TRBV5-6 | TRBD1 | . | CASSLNHRGFGYTF | TGTGCCAGCAGCTTGAACCACAGGGGGTTTGGCTACACCTTC
TRBJ1-5 | TRBV2 | TRBD1 | . | CASSAQGASSQPQHF | TGTGCCAGCAGTGCCCAGGGGGCGAGTAGTCAGCCCCAGCATTTT